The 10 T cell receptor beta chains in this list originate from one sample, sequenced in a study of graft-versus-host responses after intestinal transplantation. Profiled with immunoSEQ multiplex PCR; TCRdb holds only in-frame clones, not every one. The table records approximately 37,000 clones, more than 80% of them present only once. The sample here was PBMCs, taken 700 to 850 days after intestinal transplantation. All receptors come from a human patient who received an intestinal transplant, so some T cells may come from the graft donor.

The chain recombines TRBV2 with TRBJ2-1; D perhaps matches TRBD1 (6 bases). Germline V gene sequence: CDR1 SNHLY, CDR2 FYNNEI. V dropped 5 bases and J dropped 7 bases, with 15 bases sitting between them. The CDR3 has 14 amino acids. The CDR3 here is CASSLAGQINEQFF. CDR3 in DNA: TGTGCCAGCAGTCTAGCCGGACAGATTAATGAGCAGTTCTTC.

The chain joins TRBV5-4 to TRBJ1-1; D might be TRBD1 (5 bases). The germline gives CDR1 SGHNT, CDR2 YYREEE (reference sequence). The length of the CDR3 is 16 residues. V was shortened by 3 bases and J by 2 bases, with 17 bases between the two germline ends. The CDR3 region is CASSSRGVGRNTEAFF. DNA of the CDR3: TGTGCCAGCAGCTCCCGCGGAGTGGGGCGAAACACTGAAGCTTTCTTT.

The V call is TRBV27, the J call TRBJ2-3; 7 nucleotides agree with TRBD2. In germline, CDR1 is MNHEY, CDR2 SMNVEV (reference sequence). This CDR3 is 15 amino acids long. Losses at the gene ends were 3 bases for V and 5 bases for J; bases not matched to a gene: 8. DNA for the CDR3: TGTGCCAGCAGTTTGGGGCTAGCGGTACTAGATACGCAGTATTTT. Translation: CASSLGLAVLDTQYF.

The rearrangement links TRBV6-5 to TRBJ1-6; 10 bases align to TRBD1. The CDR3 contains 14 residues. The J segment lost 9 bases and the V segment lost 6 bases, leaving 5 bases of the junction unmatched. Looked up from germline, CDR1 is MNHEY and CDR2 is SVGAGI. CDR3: CASRAGTGVSPLHF. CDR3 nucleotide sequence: TGTGCCAGCAGGGCCGGGACAGGGGTTTCACCCCTCCACTTT.

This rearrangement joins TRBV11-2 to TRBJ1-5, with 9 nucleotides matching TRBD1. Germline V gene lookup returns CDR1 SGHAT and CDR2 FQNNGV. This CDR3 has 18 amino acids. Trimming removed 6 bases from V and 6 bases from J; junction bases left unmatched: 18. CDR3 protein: CASRDTAGQGQYSQPQHF. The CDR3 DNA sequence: TGTGCCAGCAGGGATACTGCGGGACAGGGTCAGTATAGTCAGCCCCAGCATTTT.

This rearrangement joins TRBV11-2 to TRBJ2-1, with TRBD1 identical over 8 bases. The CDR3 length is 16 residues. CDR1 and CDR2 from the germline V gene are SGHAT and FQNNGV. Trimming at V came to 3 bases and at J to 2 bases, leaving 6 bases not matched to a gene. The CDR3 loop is CASSFLPGGTYNEQFF. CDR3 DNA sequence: TGTGCCAGCAGCTTTCTGCCAGGGGGCACCTACAATGAGCAGTTCTTC.

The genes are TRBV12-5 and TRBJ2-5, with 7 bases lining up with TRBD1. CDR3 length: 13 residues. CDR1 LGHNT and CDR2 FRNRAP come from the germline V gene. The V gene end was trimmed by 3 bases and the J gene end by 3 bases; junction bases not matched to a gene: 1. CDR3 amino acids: CASGFGQEETQYF. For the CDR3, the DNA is TGTGCTAGTGGTTTCGGACAGGAAGAGACCCAGTACTTC.

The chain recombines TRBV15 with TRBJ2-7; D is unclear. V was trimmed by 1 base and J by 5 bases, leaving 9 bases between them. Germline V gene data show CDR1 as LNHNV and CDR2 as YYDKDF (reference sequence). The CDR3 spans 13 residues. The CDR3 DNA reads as TGTGCCACCAGCAGAGGCGACGCCAACGAGCAGTACTTC. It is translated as CATSRGDANEQYF.

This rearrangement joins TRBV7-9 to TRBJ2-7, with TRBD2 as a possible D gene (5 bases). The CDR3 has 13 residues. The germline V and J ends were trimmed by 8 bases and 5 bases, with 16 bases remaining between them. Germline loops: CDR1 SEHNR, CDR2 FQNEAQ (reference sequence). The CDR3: CASGQDMEDEQYF. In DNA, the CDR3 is TGTGCCAGCGGTCAGGATATGGAGGACGAGCAGTACTTC.

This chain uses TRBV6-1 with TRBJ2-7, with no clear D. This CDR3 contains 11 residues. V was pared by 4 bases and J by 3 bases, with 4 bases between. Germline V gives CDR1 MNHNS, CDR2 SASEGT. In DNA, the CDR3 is TGTGCCAGCAGTGGGTACTACGAGCAGTACTTC. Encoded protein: CASSGYYEQYF.